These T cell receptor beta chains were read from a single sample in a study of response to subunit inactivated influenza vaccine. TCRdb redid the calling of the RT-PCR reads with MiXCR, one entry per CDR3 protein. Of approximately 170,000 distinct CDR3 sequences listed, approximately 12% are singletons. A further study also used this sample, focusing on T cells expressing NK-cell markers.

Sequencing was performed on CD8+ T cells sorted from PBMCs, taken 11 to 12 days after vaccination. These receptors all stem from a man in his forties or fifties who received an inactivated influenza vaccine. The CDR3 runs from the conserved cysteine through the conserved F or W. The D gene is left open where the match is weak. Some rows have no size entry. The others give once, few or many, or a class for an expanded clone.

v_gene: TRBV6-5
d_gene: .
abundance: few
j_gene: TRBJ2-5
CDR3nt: TGTGCCAGCAGTTACTTGGGGGGCTACGGACTACCAGACCAAGAGACCCAGTACTTC
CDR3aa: CASSYLGGYGLPDQETQYF

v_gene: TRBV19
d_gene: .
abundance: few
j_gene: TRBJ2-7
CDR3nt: TGTGCCAGTAAACCGCAGGCGGGCTGGGACGAGCAGTACTTC
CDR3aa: CASKPQAGWDEQYF

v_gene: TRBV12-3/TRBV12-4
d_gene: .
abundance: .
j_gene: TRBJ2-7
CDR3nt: TGTGCCAGCAGTTTGGTGGGGAACGAGCAGTACTTC
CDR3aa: CASSLVGNEQYF

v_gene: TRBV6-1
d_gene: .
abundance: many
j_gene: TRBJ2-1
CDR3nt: TGTGCCAGCAGAAGCAGGGGACCCGGGTTCCATGAGCAGTTCTTC
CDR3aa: CASRSRGPGFHEQFF

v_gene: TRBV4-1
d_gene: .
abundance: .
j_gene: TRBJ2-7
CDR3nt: TGCGCCAGCAGCCAAGGACAGGCCTACGAGCAGTACTTC
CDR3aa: CASSQGQAYEQYF

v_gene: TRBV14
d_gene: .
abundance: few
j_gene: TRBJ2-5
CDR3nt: TGTGCCAGCAAGTGGGGGGATCCAATAATGAAAGAGACCCAGTACTTC
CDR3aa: CASKWGDPIMKETQYF

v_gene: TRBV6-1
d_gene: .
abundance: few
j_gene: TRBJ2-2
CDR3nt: TGTGCCAGCAGTCCCCATCCGGGGGCGAACACCGGGGAGCTGTTTTTT
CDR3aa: CASSPHPGANTGELFF

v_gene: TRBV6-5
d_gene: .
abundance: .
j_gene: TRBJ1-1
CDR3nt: TGTGCCAGCAGTTACTCGGGTCGTGAAGCTTTCTTT
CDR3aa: CASSYSGREAFF

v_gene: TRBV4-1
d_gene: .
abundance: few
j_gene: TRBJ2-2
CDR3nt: TGCGCCAGCAGCCAAGACTGGGGTACCGGGGAGCTGTTTTTT
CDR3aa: CASSQDWGTGELFF

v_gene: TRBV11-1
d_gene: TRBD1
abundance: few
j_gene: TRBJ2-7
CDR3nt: TGTGCCAGCAGCTCTACACTCCCCGGGACAGGGGGACCCTACCTGTCCTACGAGCAGTACTTC
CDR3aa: CASSSTLPGTGGPYLSYEQYF

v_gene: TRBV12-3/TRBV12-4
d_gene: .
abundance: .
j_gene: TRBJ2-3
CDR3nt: TGTGCCAGCAGTTTACGCCCGGGTTTCACAGATACGCAGTATTTT
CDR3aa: CASSLRPGFTDTQYF

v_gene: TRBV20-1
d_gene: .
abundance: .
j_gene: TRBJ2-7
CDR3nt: TGCAGTGCTAGAGATTTGAGGGGCCCACACCTCTACGAGCAGTACTTC
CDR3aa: CSARDLRGPHLYEQYF

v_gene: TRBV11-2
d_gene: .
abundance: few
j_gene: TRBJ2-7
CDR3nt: TGTGCCAGCAGCTGGGGGGGGGCCCGGGGTGAGCAGTACTTC
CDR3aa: CASSWGGARGEQYF

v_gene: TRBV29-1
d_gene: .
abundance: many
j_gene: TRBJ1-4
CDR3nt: TGCAGCGTTGCTATCCAGGGGCTGGGAAAACTGTTTTTT
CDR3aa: CSVAIQGLGKLFF

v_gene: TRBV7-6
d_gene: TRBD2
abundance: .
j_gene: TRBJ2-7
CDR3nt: TGTGCCAGCAGCCCCATGGGACTAGCGGGAGGAAGTGGACACGAGCAGTACTTC
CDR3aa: CASSPMGLAGGSGHEQYF

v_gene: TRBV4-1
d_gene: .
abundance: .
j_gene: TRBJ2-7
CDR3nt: TGCGCCAGCAGCTTCTTGGACGGAGGGAACTACGAGCAGTACTTC
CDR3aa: CASSFLDGGNYEQYF

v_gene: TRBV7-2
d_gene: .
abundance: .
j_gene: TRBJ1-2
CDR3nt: TGTGCCAGCAGCTTAGGACTTGCACTTTATGGCTACACCTTC
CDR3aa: CASSLGLALYGYTF

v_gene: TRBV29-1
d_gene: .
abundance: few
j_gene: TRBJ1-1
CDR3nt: TGCAGCGTTGAATTCGGGGCCGGGGGCACTGAAGCTTTCTTT
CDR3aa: CSVEFGAGGTEAFF